Listed below are T cell receptor beta chains from one sample, sequenced in a study of T cell changes during pregnancy in multiple sclerosis. Sequencing was performed with immunoSEQ multiplex PCR; in TCRdb, only in-frame clones are kept and a portion is missing. This table holds roughly 30,000 clones, around 93% found once. Here the sequenced sample was CD4+ T cells from peripheral blood mononuclear cells, taken in the second trimester of pregnancy. Source of these receptors: a female donor with multiple sclerosis, enrolled in a pregnancy study. CDR3s include the opening cysteine and the closing phenylalanine or tryptophan. Some rows have no size entry. The others give once, few or many, or a class for an expanded clone.

clone_size,cdr3_length,v_call,cdr3_aa
NA,15,TRBV7-2,CASSQPTGVQETQYF
NA,15,TRBV6-5,CASRYPGQGAEGYTF
few,14,TRBV19,CASSPQSGGTEAFF
once,15,TRBV5-5,CASSLAVDSNQPQHF
NA,12,TRBV19,CASSIGTGGAFF
NA,11,TRBV28,CASSYRVEQYF
NA,15,TRBV5-4,CASSYGQSSYNEQFF
NA,20,TRBV4-1,CASSQATRGRWAEVTGELFF
NA,16,TRBV5-4,CASSGWDRGDTDTQYF
NA,14,TRBV30,CAVDREVFPGELFF
NA,14,TRBV7-9,CASSTPPPGNEQFF
NA,16,TRBV7-9,CASSSSFGTGTGELFF
NA,16,TRBV11-3,CASSLGGGAFQETQYF
NA,13,TRBV2,CASTKGAGYGYTF
NA,15,TRBV6-5,CASSYPGQGAYEQYF